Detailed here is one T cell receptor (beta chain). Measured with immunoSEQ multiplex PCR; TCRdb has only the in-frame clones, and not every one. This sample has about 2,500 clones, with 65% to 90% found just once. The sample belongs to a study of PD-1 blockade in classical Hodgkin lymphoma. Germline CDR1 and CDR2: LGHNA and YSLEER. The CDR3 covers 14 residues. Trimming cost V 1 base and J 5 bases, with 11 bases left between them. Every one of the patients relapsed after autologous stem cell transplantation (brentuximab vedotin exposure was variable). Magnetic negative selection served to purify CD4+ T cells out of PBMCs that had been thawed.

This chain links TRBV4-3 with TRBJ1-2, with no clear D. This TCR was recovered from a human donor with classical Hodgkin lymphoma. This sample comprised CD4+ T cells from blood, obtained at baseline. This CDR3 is CASSQVRTEYGYTF. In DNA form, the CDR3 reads TGCGCCAGCAGCCAAGTGCGGACTGAGTATGGCTACACCTTC.